This T cell receptor beta chain is drawn from a study of OX40 agonist ivuxolimab in advanced cancers. Across the whole study: Three patients responded partially, comprising one with hepatocellular carcinoma and two with cutaneous melanoma.

Sequencing used immunoSEQ multiplex PCR; TCRdb keeps in-frame clones, though not all of them. Of tens of thousands of clones listed, approximately 94% are singletons. Drawing of blood for sampling happened at baseline, at cycle 4 day 1, and at cycle 7 day 1. Remarks on this clone: Its antigen remains unknown.

Study results and limitations: Expanded peripheral T cells had an undetermined antigen specificity. Among T cells, CD8+ cells averaged more expanded clones than CD4+ cells.

Germline CDR1 MNHEY, CDR2 SMNVEV (reference sequence). The CDR3 is 13 amino acids. V lost 7 bases and J 8 bases, leaving 16 bases between the germline ends. This sample comprised CD4+ or CD8+ T cells sorted from blood, obtained in a trial of the OX40 agonist ivuxolimab. This TCR was sampled from an adult with an advanced solid tumor such as melanoma, head and neck, liver or kidney cancer. V is TRBV27 and J is TRBJ2-3, with D possibly being TRBD2 (5 bases). The CDR3 loop is CASTHIGGVTQYF. CDR3 DNA sequence: TGTGCCAGCACCCATATAGGAGGTGTTACGCAGTATTTT.